The present T cell receptor beta chain was sequenced within a study of a mutant IDH1 vaccine in newly diagnosed glioma. The overall study: Of treated patients, 62.5% were men and about 40% women, averaging about 37 years. It was radiotherapy, temozolomide, or both that patients received previously, with most receiving both. Visit V12 was conducted at week 35 as the safety follow-up. Visit V13 came later, at week 47. General study points: Pseudoprogression apparently lacked any relation to changes in top peripheral T cell clonotypes.

Clones were read by immunoSEQ multiplex PCR, and TCRdb kept only the in-frame ones, dropping some. The data show 10,000 to 15,000 clones, roughly four fifths seen once. From germline, CDR1 is SGHNT and CDR2 YYREEE (reference sequence). V gave up 0 bases and J gave up 4 bases; unmatched junction bases: 4. The CDR3 length is 15 residues. Time point indicated: week 47, end of study. In every dose of vaccine, 300 ug of mutant IDH1 20-mer peptide was given alongside topical imiquimod. As for this clone: Its antigen is unknown.

The clonotype comes from a woman aged 40 to 50 with glioma. Specimen: PBMCs, collected from a glioma patient whose treatment included an IDH1 peptide vaccine. The chain has TRBV5-4 and TRBJ2-1; 7 bases map to TRBD1. CDR3 in amino acids: CASSLEAGGYNEQFF. The CDR3 bases are TGTGCCAGCAGCTTGGAGGCAGGGGGTTACAATGAGCAGTTCTTC. Full variable domain (missing parts from reference TRBV5-4 and TRBJ2-1): ETGVTQSPTHLIKTRGQQVTLRCSSQSGHNTVSWYQQALGQGPQFIFQYYREEENGRGNFPPRFSGLQFPNYSSELNVNALELDDSALYLCASSLEAGGYNEQFFGPGTRLTVL.